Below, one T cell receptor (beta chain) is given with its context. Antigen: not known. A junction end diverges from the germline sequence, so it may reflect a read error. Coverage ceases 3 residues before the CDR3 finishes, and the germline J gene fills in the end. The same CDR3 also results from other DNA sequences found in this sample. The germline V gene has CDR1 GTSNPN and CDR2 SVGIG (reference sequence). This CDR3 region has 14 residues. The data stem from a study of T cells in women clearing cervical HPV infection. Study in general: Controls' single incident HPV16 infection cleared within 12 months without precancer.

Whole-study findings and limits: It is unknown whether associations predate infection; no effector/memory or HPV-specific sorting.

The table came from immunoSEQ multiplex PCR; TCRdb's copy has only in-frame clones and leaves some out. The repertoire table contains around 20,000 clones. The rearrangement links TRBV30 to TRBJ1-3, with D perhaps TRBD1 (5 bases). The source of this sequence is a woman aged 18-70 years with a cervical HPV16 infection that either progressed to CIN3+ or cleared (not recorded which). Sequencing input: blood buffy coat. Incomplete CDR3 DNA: TGTGCCTGGAGTGTACACGGGACTGGAAACACA. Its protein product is CAWSVHGTGNT. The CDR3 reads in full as CAWSVHGTGNTIYF.